This TCR beta chain was recovered during a study of naive and memory T cell subsets (dated by TCRdb to 2016 to 2017). In the study overall: Sorted naive and memory T cell subsets from peripheral blood were analyzed in the study using a UMI-based, open-source pipeline for TCR alpha and beta sequencing. The results of the functional CMV T cell responses matched the IgG serology results in every case. RNA was DNase-treated and reverse transcribed with TCR constant-region primers, mostly using SuperScript III.

A word on this clonotype: Its antigen has not been determined. No per-base quality is available; no much larger clone lies one base away.

On the study overall, not on this receptor specifically: TCR abundance followed a power law whose exponent differed between naive and memory subsets but was consistent across the three individuals. In both CD4 and CD8 cells, going from naive through CM, EM and EMRA, the Gini index went up while Shannon and inverse Simpson diversity went down. RNA-based TCR counts may be influenced by expression changes linked to T cell activation and differentiation. The repertoire findings for the naive and memory subsets could not be validated, as no ground truth was available. Naive repertoires, especially CD8, contained a few larger clonotypes, possibly memory cells re-expressing CD45RA. Clonotypes were defined as single alpha or beta chain sequences, not paired alpha/beta receptors. Following error correction, more than 95% of naive TCR sequences occurred only once, which made naive abundance distributions much steeper than those of memory subsets.

CDR1 and CDR2, looked up from the germline V gene, are SGHTA and FQGNSA. Measured from the cysteine to the phenylalanine, the CDR3 is 14 residues long. CDR3 DNA is the only sequence kept; it has 42 bases, read in frame from the first base. V has 4 bases trimmed and J has 4 bases trimmed; junction bases matching no gene number 2. Separate amplification of TCR alpha and beta chain libraries was performed from the second PCR step onward. CMV status of each donor was established by measuring IFNgamma production from CD4+ T cells after fresh PBMCs were stimulated overnight with CMV viral lysate. Using Miltenyi beads, CD4 T cells were first positively selected, and CD8 T cells were then positively selected from the CD4-negative fraction. Cells stained for CD3, CD4, CD8, CD45RA, CD27 and a live/dead dye were sorted on a BD Aria II into four subsets by CD45RA and CD27. Blood came from a few healthy volunteers, each fractionated into CD4 and CD8 T cells and then into four differentiation subsets. About 110 ml of peripheral blood was taken from each donor, and PBMC were separated by density-gradient centrifugation on Ficoll-Paque PLUS. Sorted cells were lysed in RLT buffer, after which RNA was extracted using a Qiagen RNeasy kit and stored at -80 degrees C.

Library preparation employed UMI-ligation and nested PCR. The beta constant-region primer consisted of an equimolar mixture of two oligonucleotides that together covered TRBC1 and TRBC2. The ligated cDNA went through four rounds of PCR with nested alpha and beta constant-region primers together with the SP2 primer. T4 RNA ligase 1 ligated a single-stranded oligonucleotide carrying the SP2 primer and a 12-nucleotide UMI to the cDNA 3' end. Incubation of the ligation reaction was carried out at 16 degrees C for about 18-25 hours. PCR2 was typically run as a SYBR Green qPCR and stopped at a predetermined threshold to prevent over-amplification. Every purification after the first one was done using Agencourt AMPure XP magnetic beads. Libraries were quantified by Qubit and checked on a TapeStation, where a main peak was expected near 650 bp. Pooled libraries were sequenced on an Illumina MiSeq with v2 2x251 paired-end kits, typically giving about 0.95-2.2 million reads per sample. Each sample was pooled at 3 to 4.5 nM, and about 5-7.5% PhiX was included to help cluster recognition. The source study handled its data this way. FASTQ reads processed by Demultiplexor were assigned V and J genes by Decombinator through tag matching that tolerated a single base-pair mismatch. Collapsinator relied on UMIs to fix sequencing errors as well as frequency errors caused by PCR heterogeneity. CDR3Translator translated TCRs and extracted CDR3s from the conserved cysteine to the FGXG phenylalanine, flagging non-productive sequences. Gini, Shannon entropy and inverse Simpson indices were calculated on repertoires subsampled to equal numbers of UMI-defined TCRs. Power-law fits to clonotype abundance distributions were performed by maximum likelihood within the linear range. Similar UMI counts, unique TCR numbers and clonal distributions were obtained with the pipeline and with MIGEC on one naive CD8 sample. In one analysis, naive TCRs that were also found in any memory subset of the same donor were excluded from the naive repertoire. A set of 7,322 CMV-associated CDR3 sequences, compiled from VDJdb and a published dataset, was used to search the repertoires. TCRdb reworked the public reads: Q25 trimming with fastp, MiXCR clone assembly, productive beta chains retained. CDR3 protein sequences are deduplicated, and each keeps its most common genes and DNA. The V and J calls, along with clone size, are taken from TCRdb and not from the paper's own processing. The sample yields approximately 150,000 distinct CDR3 sequences; more than 15% were counted once. The ten most abundant clones make up around 0.63% of the sample.

The source material was naive CD8+ T cells from blood. According to the study, the label for this sample's cell subset or site signals: naive T cells, CD45RA high CD27+. Recombination linked TRBV7-2 to TRBJ2-3; 10 bases in the junction line up with TRBD2. The receptor was derived from a human donor in good health. This receptor has the CDR3 CASSSSGRADTQYF. At the DNA level, the sequence is TGTGCCAGCAGCTCTAGCGGGAGAGCAGATACGCAGTATTTT.